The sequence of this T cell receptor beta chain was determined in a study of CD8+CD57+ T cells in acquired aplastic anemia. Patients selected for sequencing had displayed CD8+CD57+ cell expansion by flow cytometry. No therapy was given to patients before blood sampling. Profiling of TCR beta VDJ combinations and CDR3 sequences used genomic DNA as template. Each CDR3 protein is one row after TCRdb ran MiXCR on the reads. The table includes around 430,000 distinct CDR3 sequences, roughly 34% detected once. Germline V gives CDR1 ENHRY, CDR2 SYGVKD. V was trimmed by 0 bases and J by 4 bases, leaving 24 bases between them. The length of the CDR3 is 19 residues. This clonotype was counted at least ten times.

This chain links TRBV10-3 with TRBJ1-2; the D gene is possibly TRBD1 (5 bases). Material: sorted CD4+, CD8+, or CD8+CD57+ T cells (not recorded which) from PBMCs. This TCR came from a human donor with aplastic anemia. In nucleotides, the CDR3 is TGTGCCATCAGTGAGTCGTCGTTGTCCCCTAGGGGTCAGATCTATGGCTACACCTTC. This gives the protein CAISESSLSPRGQIYGYTF.